This T cell receptor (beta chain) was observed in a study of T cells in Graves' hyperthyroidism and ophthalmopathy. Germline-derived CDR1 and CDR2 are MNHEY and SMNVEV (reference sequence). V gave up 5 bases and J gave up 5 bases; unmatched junction bases: 2. The CDR3 sequence is 13 residues long. Graves' hyperthyroidism qualified as stable when ophthalmopathy did not progress within 18 months. There are many counts of this clonotype. Amplified TCR beta CDR3 regions came from RNA transcripts. HTBI primers drove first-round RT-PCR of the TCR CDR3. Each CDR3 protein is one row after TCRdb ran MiXCR on the multiplex PCR reads. The sample has some 180,000 distinct CDR3 sequences, roughly a sixth seen once.

The chain carries TRBV27 and TRBJ1-1, with 10 bases matching TRBD1. Source material: blood. This TCR was sampled from a woman aged 45-65 years with Graves' hyperthyroidism. This CDR3 is CASSGTGETEAFF. The CDR3 region has the DNA TGTGCCAGCAGTGGGACAGGGGAAACTGAAGCTTTCTTT.